These 18 T cell receptor beta chains share one sample of origin, sequenced in a study of PD-1 blockade in classical Hodgkin lymphoma (dated by TCRdb to 2018 to 2021). The time point label, as the study defines it: cycle 4 day 1 (C4D1), after 6 weeks of nivolumab. All trial patients had relapsed after autologous stem cell transplantation, with cohorts A, B and C differing in prior brentuximab vedotin exposure. The library came from the immunoSEQ multiplex PCR assay. TCRdb obtained this table from immuneACCESS and retained in-frame rearrangements with V and J assigned. These tables miss some clones; where compared with another copy, unresolved V genes account for less than half of the shortfall, and the remainder is unexplained. Recorded for this sample are roughly 20,000 clones; about 68% of them occurred a single time. In total, the top ten clones hold 15% to 20% of the sample. The material was peripheral blood mononuclear cells (PBMCs), obtained before the fourth cycle of nivolumab. The receptors were sampled from a human donor with classical Hodgkin lymphoma.

The J gene is TRBJ2-2, the V gene TRBV5-1; 7 bases map to TRBD2. The trim removed 2 bases at V and 3 bases at J, leaving 4 bases unmatched. The V gene's germline CDR1 is SGHRS and CDR2 YFSETQ. This CDR3 spans 15 amino acids. The CDR3 sequence is CASSFTLADTGELFF. The CDR3 nucleotides are TGCGCCAGCAGCTTTACGCTAGCGGACACCGGGGAGCTGTTTTTT.

V usage is TRBV5-5 and J usage is TRBJ1-2; D gene unclear. CDR1 is SGHKS, CDR2 YYEKEE, per germline (reference sequence). This CDR3 has 14 amino acids. V was shortened by 0 bases and J by 4 bases, with 10 bases between the two germline ends. CDR3 coding DNA: TGTGCCAGCAGCTTGGCGCAGAATTTCTATGGCTACACCTTC. Translating gives CASSLAQNFYGYTF.

This clone was seen a few times. The chain combines TRBV19 with TRBJ1-5; tentative D call: TRBD1 (6 bases). The CDR3 runs to 16 residues. Between the trimmed V and J ends, which lost 3 bases and 4 bases, there was a span of 16 bases. In germline, CDR1 is LNHDA, CDR2 SQIVND (reference sequence). The CDR3 nucleotides are TGTGCCAGTAGTATTCTAAGGCAGGGGAAAAATCAGCCCCAGCATTTT. As protein: CASSILRQGKNQPQHF.

This clone was counted a few times. The rearrangement uses TRBV15 and TRBJ2-1, with D possibly being TRBD2 (6 bases). The CDR3 is made up of 13 amino acids. The V end was cut by 3 bases, the J end by 12 bases, with 15 bases between. In germline, CDR1 is LNHNV, CDR2 YYDKDF (reference sequence). The CDR3 sequence: CATSREVPEGQFF. CDR3 in DNA: TGTGCCACCAGCAGGGAGGTTCCGGAGGGGCAGTTCTTC.

The CDR3 nucleotides are TGTGCCAGCAGCTTAGAAGGGGGCGGTCAGCCCCAGCATTTT. It yields the protein CASSLEGGGQPQHF. The chain combines TRBV7-8 with TRBJ1-5; 7 bases align to TRBD1. Per germline, CDR1 SGHVS and CDR2 FQNEAQ. The CDR3 extends over 14 amino acids. After removal of 1 base from V and 6 bases from J, the junction contained 3 bases not matched to a gene.

This chain uses TRBV5-1 with TRBJ1-4; 7 nucleotides align to TRBD1. V dropped 0 bases and J dropped 5; count of bases not matched to a gene: 10. CDR3 length: 17 amino acids. Germline CDR1 is SGHRS and CDR2 is YFSETQ. In nucleotides, the CDR3 is TGCGCCAGCAGCTTGGCCAGAATCGGGACAGAAAATGAAAAACTGTTTTTT. Translating it yields CASSLARIGTENEKLFF.

This sequence joins TRBV5-1 and TRBJ2-5, with 12 nucleotides matching TRBD2. The CDR3 sequence is 19 residues long. Germline V gene sequence: CDR1 SGHRS, CDR2 YFSETQ. V gave up 0 bases and J gave up 5 bases; unmatched junction bases: 14. This CDR3 is CASSLGSASGRATAETQYF. In DNA form, the CDR3 reads TGCGCCAGCAGCTTGGGATCCGCTAGCGGGAGGGCCACTGCGGAGACCCAGTACTTC.

V and J are TRBV10-2 and TRBJ2-7, with TRBD2 matching over 14 bases. Germline V gene sequence: CDR1 WSHSY, CDR2 SAAADI. The length of the CDR3 is 19 residues. J was trimmed by 1 base and V by 4 bases; bases with no gene match: 12. The CDR3 bases are TGCGCCAGCAGTGTGAGTGGCGGGACTAGCGGGAGAAGATCCTACGAGCAGTACTTC. This gives the protein CASSVSGGTSGRRSYEQYF.

In DNA form, the CDR3 reads TGCGCCAGCACACAGGGTTTCGCTAATGAAAAACTGTTTTTT. Amino acids: CASTQGFANEKLFF. The chain is built from TRBV5-1 and TRBJ1-4; D perhaps matches TRBD1 (6 bases). The germline V gene encodes CDR1 SGHRS and CDR2 YFSETQ. The CDR3 length is 14 residues. Trimming took off 6 bases at V and 3 bases at J, with 12 bases between the two ends.

This clone appeared a single time. The CDR3 sequence: CASSELNSGNTGELFF. In DNA, the CDR3 is TGCGCCAGCAGTGAGTTGAATAGCGGGAACACCGGGGAGCTGTTTTTT. This chain uses TRBV10-1 with TRBJ2-2, with D possibly matching TRBD2 (6 bases). Germline lookup yields CDR1 WNHNN and CDR2 SYGVQD (reference sequence). V gave up 1 base and J gave up 1 base, with 10 bases separating them. The CDR3 runs to 16 residues.

The gene calls are TRBV27 and TRBJ1-1; 8 bases agree with TRBD1. With 5 bases clipped from V and 4 bases from J, the junction kept 6 bases outside the gene matches. The CDR3 covers 14 residues. CDR1 is MNHEY and CDR2 is SMNVEV in the germline V gene (reference sequence). CDR3 nucleotide sequence: TGTGCCAGCAGTCTTAACAGGGGGGCCACTGAAGCTTTCTTT. It specifies CASSLNRGATEAFF.

This clone has a single count. The chain carries TRBV5-8 and TRBJ2-5; 15 bases map to TRBD2. The V gene's germline CDR1 is SGHTS and CDR2 YDEGEE. This CDR3 region has 19 residues. After removal of 1 base from V and 1 base from J, the junction contained 8 bases not matched to a gene. CDR3 protein: CASSLFWTSGRGSQETQYF. The CDR3 DNA is TGTGCCAGCAGCTTGTTTTGGACTAGCGGGAGGGGATCCCAAGAGACCCAGTACTTC.

The rearrangement links TRBV4-1 to TRBJ2-7; D is unresolved. This CDR3 spans 18 amino acids. Trimming pared 2 bases from V and 2 bases from J, leaving 22 bases between. In germline, CDR1 is MGHRA, CDR2 YSYEKL. The CDR3 nucleotides read TGCGCCAGCAGCCAAAACACCTACGACCTAAAAGCAACCTACGAGCAGTACTTC. As protein: CASSQNTYDLKATYEQYF.

V gene TRBV4-1 combines with J gene TRBJ2-7, with 12 bases lining up with TRBD2. In germline, CDR1 is MGHRA, CDR2 YSYEKL. Germline trimming cut 1 base from V and 3 bases from J; bases unmatched to any gene: 10. The CDR3 covers 18 residues. CDR3 nucleotide sequence: TGCGCCAGCAGCCAAGCTAGGGTAAGACTAGCGGGAGTCTACGAGCAGTACTTC. This gives the protein CASSQARVRLAGVYEQYF.

This clone was counted between two and nine times. J is TRBJ2-7 and V is TRBV15; perhaps TRBD1 as D (6 bases). Trimming took 0 bases from V and 2 from J, leaving 17 bases between them. The CDR3 has 17 residues. Per germline, CDR1 LNHNV and CDR2 YYDKDF (reference sequence). The CDR3 spells CATSRDLVRGFPYEQYF. The CDR3 DNA is TGTGCCACCAGCAGAGATTTGGTCAGGGGATTTCCCTACGAGCAGTACTTC.

The chain is built from TRBV29-1 and TRBJ2-5, with D maybe TRBD2 (5 bases). Germline V gene data show CDR1 as SQVTM and CDR2 as ANQGSEA. V lost 5 bases and J 2 bases, leaving 12 bases between the germline ends. The CDR3 is made up of 13 amino acids. The CDR3 region has the DNA TGCAGCGTTCTCGGGAACAGTCAAGAGACCCAGTACTTC. Residues: CSVLGNSQETQYF. Full variable domain (remainder filled in from reference TRBV29-1 and TRBJ2-5): SAVISQKPSRDICQRGTSLTIQCQVDSQVTMMFWYRQQPGQSLTLIATANQGSEATYESGFVIDKFPISRPNLTFSTLTVSNMSPEDSSIYLCSVLGNSQETQYFGPGTRLLVL.

This chain uses TRBV6-1 with TRBJ1-1; D unclear. Germline V lookup: CDR1 MNHNS, CDR2 SASEGT. V was clipped by 6 bases and J by 2 bases, with 7 bases between them. The CDR3 runs to 12 residues. CDR3 in amino acids: CASRQPNTEAFF. DNA for the CDR3: TGTGCCAGCAGACAGCCCAACACTGAAGCTTTCTTT.

V and J are TRBV4-1 and TRBJ1-2; D not resolved. V dropped 0 bases and J dropped 7 bases, with 6 bases sitting between them. CDR1 and CDR2 from the germline V gene are MGHRA and YSYEKL. The CDR3 contains 12 residues. Here the CDR3 DNA reads TGCGCCAGCAGCCAAGACGTGGGTGGCTACACCTTC. Amino acids: CASSQDVGGYTF.